These 11 T cell receptor beta chains were sequenced from one sample in a study of CD8+ T cells in alopecia areata. Indicated treatment: oral pan-JAK inhibitor, 5-10 mg twice daily. In each case, RNA was isolated and then reverse transcribed into cDNA as the sequencing template. The assay was immunoSEQ multiplex PCR, and TCRdb's table has in-frame clones only and misses some. The table shows about 220,000 clones, with more than 45% occurring only once. This sample comprised CD4+ T cells sorted from blood, obtained at week 4, from a patient treated with tofacitinib. The receptors come from a human donor with alopecia areata.

The rearrangement joins TRBV7-3 to TRBJ1-1; 7 positions agree with TRBD1. This CDR3 has 14 residues. The J segment lost 8 bases and the V segment lost 3 bases, leaving 9 bases of the junction unmatched. Germline V gene sequence: CDR1 SGHTA, CDR2 FQGTGA. Here the CDR3 DNA reads TGTGCCAGCAGCTTGGGGGACAGCAGTTCCGAAGCTTTCTTT. It yields the protein CASSLGDSSSEAFF.

The rearrangement uses TRBV4-1 and TRBJ2-1; 10 bases line up with TRBD2. With 0 bases clipped from V and 4 bases from J, the junction kept 9 bases outside the gene matches. The CDR3 covers 18 residues. Germline V gene sequence: CDR1 MGHRA, CDR2 YSYEKL. The CDR3 sequence is CASSQDFGSGGPYNEQFF. The CDR3 DNA reads TGCGCCAGCAGCCAAGATTTTGGTAGCGGGGGGCCGTACAATGAGCAGTTCTTC.

The chain combines TRBV29-1 with TRBJ1-2, with D unresolved. The CDR3 contains 13 residues. CDR1 is SQVTM and CDR2 is ANQGSEA in the germline V gene. V lost 2 bases to trimming and J lost 8 bases, with 15 bases between them. The CDR3 nucleotides are TGCAGCGTTGAAAATCCGGGGATCGGCGGCTACACCTTC. It yields the protein CSVENPGIGGYTF.

V usage is TRBV6-4 and J usage is TRBJ2-6; unclear D gene. V gave up 2 bases and J gave up 0 bases, with 5 bases separating them. The CDR3 consists of 15 residues. In germline, CDR1 is MRHNA, CDR2 SNTAGT. The CDR3 here is CASSDRHSGANVLTF. CDR3 nucleotides: TGTGCCAGCAGTGACCGTCACTCTGGGGCCAACGTCCTGACTTTC.

This clone appeared a few times. The rearrangement links TRBV9 to TRBJ1-6; the D is unclear. Germline lookup yields CDR1 SGDLS and CDR2 YYNGEE. The CDR3 has 12 residues. The V gene lost 2 bases and the J gene lost 14 bases, with 11 bases spanning the gap. The CDR3 reads CASSVLDGALHF. The DNA for the CDR3 is TGTGCCAGCAGCGTGTTAGACGGAGCCCTCCACTTT.

This clone was recorded a few times. The chain links TRBV30 to TRBJ2-3; D is ambiguous. The CDR3 covers 12 residues. The V and J ends lost 5 bases and 9 bases respectively, with 15 bases between them. Germline CDR1 reads GTSNPN; CDR2 reads SVGIG (reference sequence). CDR3 sequence reads: CAWSSQSLTQYF. In nucleotides, the CDR3 is TGTGCCTGGTCGAGCCAAAGTTTGACGCAGTATTTT.

V is TRBV30 and J is TRBJ1-1; D is unclear. The germline V gene has CDR1 GTSNPN and CDR2 SVGIG (reference sequence). The germline V and J ends were trimmed by 0 bases and 6 bases, with 20 bases remaining between them. CDR3 length: 16 residues. The chain's CDR3 is CAWSVGGSRARAEAFF. The CDR3, as DNA: TGTGCCTGGAGTGTGGGTGGATCGCGGGCGCGGGCTGAAGCTTTCTTT. Based on the CDR3 plus reference TRBV30 and TRBJ1-1, the full variable domain is SQTIHQWPATLVQPVGSPLSLECTVEGTSNPNLYWYRQAAGRGLQLLFYSVGIGQISSEVPQNLSASRPQDRQFILSSKKLLLSDSGFYLCAWSVGGSRARAEAFFGQGTRLTVV.

The chain couples TRBV5-1 to TRBJ2-3; D is perhaps TRBD2 (5 bases). CDR1 is SGHRS, CDR2 YFSETQ, per germline. The germline V and J ends were trimmed by 4 bases and 2 bases, with 11 bases remaining between them. This CDR3 is 14 amino acids long. CDR3 nucleotide sequence: TGCGCCAGCAGCCCCCAGAGGGTCACAGATACGCAGTATTTT. Translating it yields CASSPQRVTDTQYF.

The chain combines TRBV6-5 with TRBJ1-2; 7 nucleotides match TRBD1. The CDR3 is 14 amino acids. Germline CDR1 is MNHEY and CDR2 is SVGAGI. The V and J ends lost 4 bases and 4 bases, in that order; junction bases with no gene match: 6. The CDR3 DNA sequence: TGTGCCAGCAGTTTGAGGGGACAGCGCTATGGCTACACCTTC. Protein: CASSLRGQRYGYTF.

The chain couples TRBV15 to TRBJ2-5, with 8 positions matching TRBD2. J lost 4 bases, V lost 4 bases, and 11 bases had no gene match. From germline, CDR1 is LNHNV and CDR2 YYDKDF (reference sequence). CDR3 length equals 16 residues. CDR3 bases: TGTGCCACCAGCACCTACCGCGCGGGGGGCCGAGAGACCCAGTACTTC. Translated, it gives CATSTYRAGGRETQYF.

The sample holds a few counts of this clone. The J gene is TRBJ1-2, the V gene TRBV6-6, with D possibly matching TRBD1 (6 bases). The length of the CDR3 is 13 residues. CDR1 is MNHNY, CDR2 SVGAGI, per germline (reference sequence). Trimming stripped 5 bases from V and 4 bases from J, with 11 bases between. In DNA, the CDR3 is TGTGCCAGCAGTCCTACAGGGTCCTATGGCTACACCTTC. This encodes CASSPTGSYGYTF.